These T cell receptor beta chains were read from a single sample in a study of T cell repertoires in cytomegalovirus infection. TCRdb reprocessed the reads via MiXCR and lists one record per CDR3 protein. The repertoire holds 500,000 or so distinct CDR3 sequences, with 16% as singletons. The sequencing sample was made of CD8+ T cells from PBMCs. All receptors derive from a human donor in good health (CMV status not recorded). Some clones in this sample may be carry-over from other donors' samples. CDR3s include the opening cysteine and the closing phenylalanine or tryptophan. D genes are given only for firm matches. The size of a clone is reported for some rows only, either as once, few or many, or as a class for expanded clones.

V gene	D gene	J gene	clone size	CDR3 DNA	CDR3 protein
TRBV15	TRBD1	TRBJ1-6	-	TGTGCCACCAGCAATTTCGACAGGGGGGATTCACCCCTCCACTTT	CATSNFDRGDSPLHF
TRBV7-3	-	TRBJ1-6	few	TGTGCCAGCAGCCCCTCACCCAAGGGGCGAGGATCACCCCTCCACTTT	CASSPSPKGRGSPLHF
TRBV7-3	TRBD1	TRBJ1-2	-	TGTGCCAGCAGCCCGTATGGGACAGCTCCCTATGGCTACACCTTC	CASSPYGTAPYGYTF
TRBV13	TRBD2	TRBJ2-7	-	TGTGCCAGCAGCACGCGACTAGCGGGAGGCTACGAGCAGTACTTC	CASSTRLAGGYEQYF
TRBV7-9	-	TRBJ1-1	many	TGTGCCAGCAGCGCGACCAGGGGATCTGACACTGAAGCTTTCTTT	CASSATRGSDTEAFF
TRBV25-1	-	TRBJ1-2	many	TGTGCCAGCAAAATGAGCGGAGGAGGGTATGGCTACACCTTC	CASKMSGGGYGYTF
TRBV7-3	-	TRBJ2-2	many	TGTGCCAGCAGCTTACAGGGTTCGAACACCGGGGAGCTGTTTTTT	CASSLQGSNTGELFF
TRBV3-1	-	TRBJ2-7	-	TGTGCCAGCAGCCAAGAGCAGGGAACATACTACGAGCAGTACTTC	CASSQEQGTYYEQYF
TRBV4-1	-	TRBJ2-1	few	TGCGCCAGCAGCCTAAACGGCATCTCCTACAATGAGCAGTTCTTC	CASSLNGISYNEQFF
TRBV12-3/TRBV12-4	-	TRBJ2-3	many	TGTGCCAGCAGAGGGGGGTCTAGCACAGATACGCAGTATTTT	CASRGGSSTDTQYF
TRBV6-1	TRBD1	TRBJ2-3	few	TGTGCCAGCAGCGCGACAGGGAACACAGATACGCAGTATTTT	CASSATGNTDTQYF
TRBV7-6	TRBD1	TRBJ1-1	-	TGTGCCAGCAGCTGGAGACAGGGGGTGGGTGAAGCTTTCTTT	CASSWRQGVGEAFF
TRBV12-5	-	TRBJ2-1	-	TGTGCTAGTGGTACCGGGAGCGTAGAGTACAATGAGCAGTTCTTC	CASGTGSVEYNEQFF
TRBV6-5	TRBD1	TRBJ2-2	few	TGTGCCAGCAACCCCCGAGGGGGCTGGCGGACCGGGGAGCTGTTTTTT	CASNPRGGWRTGELFF
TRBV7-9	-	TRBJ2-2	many	TGTGCCAGCAGCGCACCTAGCGCCCAGATCCCCGGGGAGCTGTTTTTT	CASSAPSAQIPGELFF
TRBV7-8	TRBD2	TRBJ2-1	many	TGTGCCAGCAGCCCCAGGACTAGTGGGCTTGAGCAGTTCTTC	CASSPRTSGLEQFF
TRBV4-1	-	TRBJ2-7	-	TGCGACAGCAGCCAAGATTGGTCCCGGGGGCCCTTACTCTACGAGCAGTACTTC	CDSSQDWSRGPLLYEQYF
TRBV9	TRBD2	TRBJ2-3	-	TGTGCCAGCAGCGTAGACGGGAGGTTGTCAGATACGCAGTATTTT	CASSVDGRLSDTQYF
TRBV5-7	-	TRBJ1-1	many	TGTGCCAGCAGACTAAACGGGGCTGAAGCTTTCTTT	CASRLNGAEAFF
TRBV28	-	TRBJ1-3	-	TGTGCCAGCAAGGAGTCGTTTTTCAGTGGAAACACCATATATTTT	CASKESFFSGNTIYF
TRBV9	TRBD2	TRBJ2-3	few	TGTGCCAGCAACGGGGGGAGAGGACAAGATACGCAGTATTTT	CASNGGRGQDTQYF
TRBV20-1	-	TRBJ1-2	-	TGCAGTGCTTATCACTCGATGGACTATGGCTACACCTTC	CSAYHSMDYGYTF
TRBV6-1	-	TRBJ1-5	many	TGTGCCAGCAGTGAAGCCCCAGTTGAGGCACATCAGCCCCAGCATTTT	CASSEAPVEAHQPQHF
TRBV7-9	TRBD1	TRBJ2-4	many	TGTGCCAGCAGCCCTCGGACGGACAGGGTAAAAAACATTCAGTACTTC	CASSPRTDRVKNIQYF
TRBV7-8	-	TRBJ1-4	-	TGTGCCAGCAGCCAGGGGCAAGGGGCGCTTGAAAAACTGTTTTTT	CASSQGQGALEKLFF
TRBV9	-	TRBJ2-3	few	TGTGCCAGCAGCGTAGAGCTCCGCACAGATACGCAGTATTTT	CASSVELRTDTQYF
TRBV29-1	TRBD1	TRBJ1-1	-	TGCAGCGTTGACAGGGGGGGGAAAGCTTTCTTT	CSVDRGGKAFF
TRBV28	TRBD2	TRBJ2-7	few	TGTGCCAGCAGTTTTTCGGGACTAGCGGGAGGAAACTACGAGCAGTACTTC	CASSFSGLAGGNYEQYF